This passage covers 6 T cell receptor beta chains from one sample sequenced in a study of neurological immune-mediated disorders. TCRdb called the 5' RACE reads again in MiXCR, with one record for every CDR3 protein. Of tens of thousands of distinct CDR3 sequences listed, about a tenth are singletons. The sequenced sample was PBMCs. Receptor source: a young woman with HTLV-1-associated myelopathy (HAM/TSP).

This clonotype was observed many times. The chain carries TRBV29-1 and TRBJ1-1, with D uncertain. CDR3 size: 13 residues. The germline V gene encodes CDR1 SQVTM and CDR2 ANQGSEA. V was pared by 5 bases and J by 0 bases, with 10 bases between. The CDR3 sequence: CSVSSQMNTEAFF. The CDR3 DNA reads as TGCAGCGTTTCTTCGCAAATGAACACTGAAGCTTTCTTT.

V and J are TRBV14 and TRBJ2-5, with TRBD1 matching 8 bases. Looked up from germline, CDR1 is SGHDN and CDR2 is FVKESK. V trimming: 4 bases; J trimming: 4 bases; junction bases outside the gene matches: 8. This CDR3 is 15 amino acids long. The CDR3 protein is CASSPPGQAPETQYF. CDR3 sequence (DNA): TGTGCCAGCAGCCCACCGGGACAGGCCCCAGAGACCCAGTACTTC.

This clonotype was detected ten times or more. The chain couples TRBV15 to TRBJ1-2; the D is unclear. This CDR3 contains 15 residues. Trimming removed 0 bases from V and 9 bases from J, with 17 bases in between. The germline V gene encodes CDR1 LNHNV and CDR2 YYDKDF (reference sequence). The CDR3 spells CATSRDRPATGRYTF. In nucleotides, the CDR3 is TGTGCCACCAGCAGAGATCGCCCGGCAACCGGGCGCTACACCTTC.

There are many counts of this clonotype. CDR3 loop: CSARPHRGNEQFF. The CDR3 nucleotides are TGCAGTGCTCGGCCCCACCGGGGCAATGAGCAGTTCTTC. The genes are TRBV20-1 and TRBJ2-1; a weak D match, TRBD2 (5 bases). CDR3 length: 13 amino acids. V was cut by 5 bases and J by 6 bases, with 14 bases left in between. CDR1 and CDR2 from the germline V gene are DFQATT and SNEGSKA (reference sequence).

The sample holds many counts of this clonotype. The chain carries TRBV6-5 and TRBJ2-7; D is ambiguous. CDR1 is MNHEY and CDR2 is SVGAGI in the germline V gene. Between the trimmed V and J ends, which lost 0 bases and 3 bases, there was a span of 9 bases. The CDR3 is 14 amino acids. The CDR3: CASSYSGTNYEQYF. As DNA, the CDR3 is TGTGCCAGCAGTTACTCGGGTACGAACTACGAGCAGTACTTC.

The sample holds many counts of this clonotype. This sequence joins TRBV6-6 and TRBJ2-3, with 7 positions matching TRBD2. Germline CDR1 is MNHNY and CDR2 is SVGAGI (reference sequence). Trimming at V came to 5 bases and at J to 2 bases, leaving 7 bases not matched to a gene. This CDR3 is built from 15 residues. The CDR3 DNA is TGTGCCAGCAGTAACATAGCGGGCGTCACAGATACGCAGTATTTT. Translated: CASSNIAGVTDTQYF.